This T cell receptor (beta chain) was documented in a study of blood T cell repertoires in COVID-19. Overall study context: The United States, Italy and Spain provided the acute and convalescent COVID-19 samples. Sample material is recorded as cDNA or gDNA derived from T cells, B-cell-depleted T cells, or PBMCs.

The sample holds a few counts of this clone. Per the study methods: Estimation of nucleated cell counts was performed using reference gene primer amplification. Sequencing was performed with immunoSEQ multiplex PCR; in TCRdb, only in-frame clones are kept and a portion is missing. The V and J calls and the clone size are those of that table, but D and trimming were determined from the DNA. The table has around 180,000 clones, approximately 90% seen once. The sequence derives from a woman younger than 45 with acute or convalescent COVID-19. The sample comprised peripheral blood.

CDR3 DNA sequence: TGTGCCAGCAGCCCCCGTCGCAGGAAGAACACTGAAGCTTTCTTT. Protein sequence: CASSPRRRKNTEAFF. This chain links TRBV11-3 with TRBJ1-1, with D uncertain. The CDR3 length is 15 residues. The germline V gene has CDR1 SGHNT and CDR2 YENEEA. The V gene lost 5 bases and the J gene lost 1 base, with 14 bases spanning the gap.